This TCR beta chain is from a study of cytomegalovirus exposure and HLA in healthy donors. Study-level background: An early data release held 75 million to 100 million unique TCRs from HLA-typed donors.

General observations from the study: In a later analysis, CMV-associated beta chains were mostly HLA-associated, it appeared. Reported results showed that the classifier diagnosed cytomegalovirus status with high specificity and sensitivity. Presence/absence results assume similar sequencing depth per donor, which may not hold.

With 60 Vbeta and 13 Jbeta primers, the PCR was carried out. Sequencing was performed with immunoSEQ multiplex PCR; in TCRdb, only in-frame clones are kept and a portion is missing. Of approximately 210,000 clones listed, 79% are singletons. This CDR3 has 11 residues. V was trimmed by 9 bases and J by 3 bases, leaving 7 bases between them. The germline V gene has CDR1 SEHNR and CDR2 FQNEAQ (reference sequence). This clone was found a few times. The antigen is undetermined. The sequence came from a male donor in good health and CMV-seropositive. Sequences were obtained from PBMCs. This chain joins TRBV7-9 and TRBJ2-3; unclear D gene. CDR3 nucleotides: TGTGCCAGTGAGAGTACAGATACGCAGTATTTT. This translates into CASESTDTQYF. The whole variable domain, remainder taken from reference TRBV7-9 and TRBJ2-3, is DTGVSQNPRHKITKRGQNVTFRCDPISEHNRLYWYRQTLGQGPEFLTYFQNEAQLEKSRLLSDRFSAERPKGSFSTLEIQRTEQGDSAMYLCASESTDTQYFGPGTRLTVL.